The 19 T cell receptor beta chains reported below all come from one sample, sequenced in a study of cytomegalovirus exposure and HLA in healthy donors. Primers: 60 Vbeta forward and 13 Jbeta reverse. Sequencing was performed with immunoSEQ multiplex PCR; in TCRdb, only in-frame clones are kept and a portion is missing. The sample contains about 140,000 clones, 60% to 85% of which appear only once. The source material was PBMCs. Source of these receptors: a man aged 35 to 55 in good health and CMV-seropositive.

The rearrangement links TRBV7-2 to TRBJ1-3, with D perhaps TRBD1 (5 bases). Trimming took off 5 bases at V and 2 bases at J, with 19 bases between the two ends. Germline CDR1 and CDR2: SGHTA and FQGNSA. The CDR3 covers 17 residues. The CDR3 region is CASSPQTAYFPGNTIYF. For the CDR3, the DNA is TGTGCCAGCAGCCCCCAGACAGCTTATTTCCCTGGAAACACCATATATTTT.

The gene calls are TRBV4-3 and TRBJ2-3; 8 nucleotides match TRBD2. Germline assignment: CDR1 LGHNA and CDR2 YSLEER. CDR3 length equals 17 residues. Germline trimming cut 1 base from V and 0 bases from J; bases unmatched to any gene: 6. The CDR3 DNA follows: TGCGCCAGCAGCCAAGCCGGGAGGGGGGTTAGCACAGATACGCAGTATTTT. It yields the protein CASSQAGRGVSTDTQYF.

This clone turned up a few times. The gene calls are TRBV6-6 and TRBJ1-1; D is undetermined. CDR3 length equals 14 residues. The germline V gene has CDR1 MNHNY and CDR2 SVGAGI (reference sequence). With 8 bases removed from V and 1 base from J, the gap between germline ends came to 14 bases. The DNA for the CDR3 is TGTGCCAGCGTCCCCCAGCGGGGGAACACTGAAGCTTTCTTT. Translated: CASVPQRGNTEAFF.

This clone has more than one count but fewer than ten. CDR3 nucleotide sequence: TGTGCCTGGAGCTATCTAGGAGTCGGGGAGCTGTTTTTT. This gives the protein CAWSYLGVGELFF. V is TRBV30 and J is TRBJ2-2; D is unclear. The CDR3 sequence is 13 residues long. V lost 3 bases and J lost 7, with 12 bases in between. CDR1 GTSNPN and CDR2 SVGIG come from the germline V gene (reference sequence).

The chain links TRBV7-9 to TRBJ2-1, with 9 bases aligning to TRBD2. In germline, CDR1 is SEHNR, CDR2 FQNEAQ (reference sequence). The CDR3 is 15 residues long. V shed 1 base, J shed 15 bases, and the junction held 13 bases outside the gene matches. The CDR3 DNA follows: TGTGCCAGCAGCTTAGAAACTAGCGGGCGGTGGGGACCGTTCTTC. This codes for CASSLETSGRWGPFF.

J is TRBJ1-3 and V is TRBV5-1, with a weak D call TRBD1 (6 bases). Trimming removed 1 base at V and 5 bases at J, with 25 bases between. The CDR3 contains 19 residues. Germline values: CDR1 SGHRS, CDR2 YFSETQ. The CDR3 coding sequence is TGCGCCAGCAGCTTGTGGGTGACCGGGCAGGGGACGGGGAGAAACACCATATATTTT. Translating it yields CASSLWVTGQGTGRNTIYF.

The chain employs TRBV6-1 and TRBJ2-7, with TRBD1 as a possible D gene (6 bases). Germline loops: CDR1 MNHNS, CDR2 SASEGT. This CDR3 region has 13 residues. V was clipped by 8 bases and J by 6 bases, with 17 bases between them. The CDR3 reads CASGRQDRSEQYF. The CDR3, as DNA: TGTGCCAGCGGCCGTCAGGACAGAAGCGAGCAGTACTTC.

The DNA of the CDR3 is TGTGCCAGCAGTTACTCAGGACTAGCGGTCTCCTACGAGCAGTACTTC. Translating it yields CASSYSGLAVSYEQYF. The chain joins TRBV6-5 to TRBJ2-7; 10 nucleotides match TRBD2. Trimming took 0 bases from V and 0 from J; bases not matched to a gene: 2. CDR3 length: 16 residues. CDR1 and CDR2 (germline): MNHEY, SVGAGI.

The chain employs TRBV15 and TRBJ2-7; D might be TRBD1 (7 bases). There are 15 residues in the CDR3. Germline V gene lookup returns CDR1 LNHNV and CDR2 YYDKDF (reference sequence). V was pared by 0 bases and J by 0 bases, with 9 bases between. CDR3 region: CATSRDQGGSYEQYF. In DNA form, the CDR3 reads TGTGCCACCAGCAGAGATCAGGGGGGCTCCTACGAGCAGTACTTC.

The DNA for the CDR3 is TGTGCCAGTAACGGACTAGCGGGTGCAGATACGCAGTATTTT. Its translation is CASNGLAGADTQYF. The V gene is TRBV19, the J gene TRBJ2-3; 11 positions match TRBD2. The CDR3 consists of 14 residues. CDR1 and CDR2 from the germline V gene are LNHDA and SQIVND (reference sequence). V dropped 7 bases and J dropped 4; count of bases not matched to a gene: 4.

This chain links TRBV21-1 with TRBJ1-1; the table gives TRBD1 as D, unverified against the DNA. TRBV21-1 is shown as a pseudogene. There are 12 residues in the CDR3. CDR3 DNA: TGTGCCAAAAACTGGACAGACACTGAAGCTTTCTTT. Encoded protein: CAKNWTDTEAFF.

This clone was found a few times. The chain joins TRBV10-2 to TRBJ1-4; D possibly corresponds to TRBD1 (6 bases). The CDR3 contains 14 residues. In germline, CDR1 is WSHSY, CDR2 SAAADI. The V end was cut by 5 bases, the J end by 10 bases, with 17 bases between. DNA for the CDR3: TGCGCCAGCAGTCTCAGGGGAGGGAGTGGAAAACTGTTTTTT. As protein: CASSLRGGSGKLFF.

The chain joins TRBV7-6 to TRBJ2-1; TRBD2 might be the D (6 bases). This CDR3 spans 16 amino acids. CDR1 and CDR2 (germline): SGHVS, FNYEAQ. V was clipped by 3 bases and J by 5 bases, with 17 bases between them. For the CDR3, the DNA is TGTGCCAGCAGCTTCGGACTATCCCTCACCAACAATGAGCAGTTCTTC. It translates to CASSFGLSLTNNEQFF. The entire variable domain, with the rest obtained from reference TRBV7-6 and TRBJ2-1, is as follows: GAGVSQSPRYKVTKRGQDVALRCDPISGHVSLYWYRQALGQGPEFLTYFNYEAQQDKSGLPNDRFSAERPEGSISTLTIQRTEQRDSAMYRCASSFGLSLTNNEQFFGPGTRLTVL.

The chain employs TRBV11-2 and TRBJ2-1; 14 bases align to TRBD2. The CDR3 spans 16 residues. Germline trimming cut 4 bases from V and 7 bases from J; bases unmatched to any gene: 6. CDR1 and CDR2 (germline): SGHAT, FQNNGV. The CDR3 here is CASSSRLAGGHNEQFF. In nucleotides, the CDR3 is TGTGCCAGCAGCTCCCGACTAGCGGGAGGGCATAATGAGCAGTTCTTC.

The chain joins TRBV5-1 to TRBJ2-7; 7 bases align to TRBD2. The CDR3 runs to 15 residues. V shed 2 bases and J 1 base; nucleotides not matched to a gene: 6. Per germline, CDR1 SGHRS and CDR2 YFSETQ. DNA for the CDR3: TGCGCCAGCAGCTTCGGGCGGGGGATTTCCTACGAGCAGTACTTC. Encoded protein: CASSFGRGISYEQYF.

The rearrangement joins TRBV4-3 to TRBJ2-4; a possible D gene is TRBD2 (6 bases). V lost 0 bases and J lost 4, with 19 bases in between. CDR1 and CDR2 from the germline V gene are LGHNA and YSLEER. CDR3 length: 18 amino acids. The CDR3 spells CASSQDSTVLGGKNIQYF. CDR3 coding DNA: TGCGCCAGCAGCCAAGATTCGACGGTGCTTGGGGGGAAAAACATTCAGTACTTC.

The chain couples TRBV5-4 to TRBJ2-7; tentative D call: TRBD2 (7 bases). Germline CDR1 and CDR2: SGHNT and YYREEE (reference sequence). The ends were cut back, 4 bases at V and 2 bases at J, with 16 bases in the middle. The CDR3 is made up of 15 amino acids. The CDR3, as DNA: TGTGCCAGCAGCGTAGTGGCGGGGGCGACCTACGAGCAGTACTTC. It codes for CASSVVAGATYEQYF.

V usage is TRBV20-1 and J usage is TRBJ2-7; unclear D gene. Between the trimmed V and J ends, which lost 3 bases and 5 bases, there was a span of 5 bases. The CDR3 loop spans 10 amino acids. Germline CDR1 reads DFQATT; CDR2 reads SNEGSKA (reference sequence). CDR3 nucleotides: TGCAGTGCTAGCATCCACGAGCAGTACTTC. This translates into CSASIHEQYF.

This sequence joins TRBV6-5 and TRBJ1-1, with a possible D match to TRBD1 (6 bases). V was trimmed by 1 base and J by 5 bases, leaving 17 bases between them. Germline V CDR1 and CDR2: MNHEY, SVGAGI. The CDR3 is 16 amino acids. The CDR3 DNA is TGTGCCAGCAGTTACTACGGGACACCCGGACGGACTGAAGCTTTCTTT. Encoded protein: CASSYYGTPGRTEAFF.